This T cell receptor (beta chain) emerged from a study of OX40 agonist ivuxolimab in advanced cancers. Produced via immunoSEQ multiplex PCR; TCRdb's table is partial and in-frame only. In the table there are more than 65,000 clones, 94% of which are singletons. The CDR3 loop spans 12 amino acids. Germline V gives CDR1 LNHNV, CDR2 YYDKDF (reference sequence). V was shortened by 1 base and J by 7 bases, with 5 bases between the two germline ends. The chain joins TRBV15 to TRBJ2-1, with TRBD2 as a possible D gene (5 bases). This sample comprised CD4+ or CD8+ T cells sorted from blood, obtained in a trial of the OX40 agonist ivuxolimab. The clonotype comes from an adult with an advanced solid tumor such as melanoma, head and neck, liver or kidney cancer. The CDR3 nucleotides read TGTGCCACCAGCAGAGGAGGGAATGAGCAGTTCTTC. Translating gives CATSRGGNEQFF.